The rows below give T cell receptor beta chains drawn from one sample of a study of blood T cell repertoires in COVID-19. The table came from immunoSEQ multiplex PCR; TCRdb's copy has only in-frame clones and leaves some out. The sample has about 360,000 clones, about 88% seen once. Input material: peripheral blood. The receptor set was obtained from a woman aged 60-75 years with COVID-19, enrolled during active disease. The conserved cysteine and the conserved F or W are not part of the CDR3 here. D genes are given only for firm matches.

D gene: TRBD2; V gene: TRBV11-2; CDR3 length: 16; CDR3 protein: ASSLVLTSGGGGNEQF
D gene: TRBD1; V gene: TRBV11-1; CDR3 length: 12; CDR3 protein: ASSLGQGRETQY
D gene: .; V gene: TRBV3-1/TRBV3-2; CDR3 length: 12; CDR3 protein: ASSRTEGRNTIY
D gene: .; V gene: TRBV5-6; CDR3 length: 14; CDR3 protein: ASILRGGSYNSPLH
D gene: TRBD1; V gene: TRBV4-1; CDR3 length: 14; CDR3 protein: ASSQGGTVPNYGYT
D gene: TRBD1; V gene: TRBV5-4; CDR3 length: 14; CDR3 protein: ASTNAAYRGGYGYT
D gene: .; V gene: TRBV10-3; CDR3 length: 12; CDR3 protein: AISESRGFGEAF
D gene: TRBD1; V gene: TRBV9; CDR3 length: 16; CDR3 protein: ASSVAPTGGVGNTEAF
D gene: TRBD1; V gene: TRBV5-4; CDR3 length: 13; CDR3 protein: ASSLFGTGDYGYT
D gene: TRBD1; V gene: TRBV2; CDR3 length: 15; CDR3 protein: ASSDEGTGGVTDTQY
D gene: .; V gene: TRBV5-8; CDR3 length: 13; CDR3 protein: ASLLSGQRNQPQH
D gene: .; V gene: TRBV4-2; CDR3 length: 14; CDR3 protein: ASSQGWEYSNQPQH
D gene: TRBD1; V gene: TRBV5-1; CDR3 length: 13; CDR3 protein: ASSGGQGVNEKLF
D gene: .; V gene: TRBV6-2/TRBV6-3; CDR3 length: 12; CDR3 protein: ASSYPQISYEQY
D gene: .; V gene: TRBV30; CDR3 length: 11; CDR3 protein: ASRGGSNYGYT
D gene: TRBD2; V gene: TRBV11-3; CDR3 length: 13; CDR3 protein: ASSSLSGGADTQY
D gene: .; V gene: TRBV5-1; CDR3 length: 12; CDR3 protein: ASSLASSEGWVY
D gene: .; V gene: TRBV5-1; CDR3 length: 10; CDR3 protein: ASSLRGETQY
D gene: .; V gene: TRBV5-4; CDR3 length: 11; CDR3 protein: ASSLYGDYGYT
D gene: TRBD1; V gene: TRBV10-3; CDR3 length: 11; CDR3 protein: AISGDRVNEQF
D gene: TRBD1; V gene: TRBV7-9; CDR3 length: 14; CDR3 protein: ASSFQTGLGTDTQY
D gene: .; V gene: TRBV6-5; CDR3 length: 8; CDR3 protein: ASGQIEAF
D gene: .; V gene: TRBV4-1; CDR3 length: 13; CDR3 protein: ASSPGGTVQETQY
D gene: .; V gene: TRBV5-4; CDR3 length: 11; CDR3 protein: ASSLGGPETQY
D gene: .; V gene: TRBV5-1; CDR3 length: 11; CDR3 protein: ASGSQGGNEQF
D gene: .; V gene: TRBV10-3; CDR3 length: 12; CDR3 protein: AISEDRFSYEQY
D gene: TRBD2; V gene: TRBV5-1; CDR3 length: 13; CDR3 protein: ASSLSGGRTYEQY
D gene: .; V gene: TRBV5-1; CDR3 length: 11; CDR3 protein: ASSLTEHTEAF
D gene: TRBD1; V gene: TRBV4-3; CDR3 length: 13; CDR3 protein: ASSPQDRVNYGYT
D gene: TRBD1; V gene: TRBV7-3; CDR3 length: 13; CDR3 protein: ASSRGQGDAYEQY
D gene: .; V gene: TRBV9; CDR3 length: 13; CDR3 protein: ASSPLQGMNTEAF
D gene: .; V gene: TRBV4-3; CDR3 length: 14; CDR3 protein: ASSQGSPRTNSPLH
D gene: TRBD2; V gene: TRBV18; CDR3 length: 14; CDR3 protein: ASSRASGGKEETQY
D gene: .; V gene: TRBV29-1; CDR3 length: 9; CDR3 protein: SVDRAGEQY
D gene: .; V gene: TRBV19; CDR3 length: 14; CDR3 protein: ASTGLGASSGNTIY
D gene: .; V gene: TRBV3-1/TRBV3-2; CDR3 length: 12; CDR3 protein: ASSHSWGVETQY
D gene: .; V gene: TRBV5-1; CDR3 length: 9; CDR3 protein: ANDFVETQY
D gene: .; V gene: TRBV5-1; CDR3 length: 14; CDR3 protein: ASSLDRPATNEKLF
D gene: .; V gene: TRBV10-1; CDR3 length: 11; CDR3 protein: ASSGGLSYGYT
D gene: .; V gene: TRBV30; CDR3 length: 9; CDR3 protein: ASGGYTEAF
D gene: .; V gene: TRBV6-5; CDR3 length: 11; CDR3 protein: ASSPYANYGYT
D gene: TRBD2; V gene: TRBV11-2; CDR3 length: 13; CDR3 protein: ASSLRGGAAGEQF
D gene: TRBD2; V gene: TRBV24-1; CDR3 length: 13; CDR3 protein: ATSSPGLAGDEQF
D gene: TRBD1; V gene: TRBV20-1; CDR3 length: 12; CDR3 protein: SASTGASNQPQH
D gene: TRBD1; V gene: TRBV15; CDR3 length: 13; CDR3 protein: ATSRERGRNDGYT
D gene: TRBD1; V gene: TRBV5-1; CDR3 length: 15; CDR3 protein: ASSLGDSLGVQETQY
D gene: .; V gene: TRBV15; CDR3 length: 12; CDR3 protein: ATRSVQGPYEQY
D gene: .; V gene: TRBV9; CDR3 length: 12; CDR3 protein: ASSDLRGATEAF
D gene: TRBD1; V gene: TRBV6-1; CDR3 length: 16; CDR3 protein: ASSEEGTGVLGDTEAF